The rows below give T cell receptor beta chains drawn from one sample of a study of blood T cell repertoires in COVID-19. Assay used: immunoSEQ multiplex PCR; TCRdb lists only in-frame clones, some missing. Here the sample spans over 55,000 clones, 85% to 90% being singletons. The sequenced material came from peripheral blood. The receptors here all came from a man aged 45-65 years with active COVID-19. CDR3s leave out the opening cysteine and the closing phenylalanine or tryptophan.

v_call cdr3_aa
TRBV19 ASRHQVISNQPQH
TRBV6-5 ASSYQGGLPYEQY
TRBV4-2 ASSQGGSGVYEQY
TRBV7-8 ASSLSGGGADTQY
TRBV5-1 ASSLMTSGGETQY
TRBV28 ASSLSWSATNEKLF
TRBV6-5 ASSPGGRYTEAF
TRBV12-3/TRBV12-4 ASISPGIYGYT
TRBV7-9 ASSPGTRAGTGELF
TRBV6-6 ASSLQGRNDEQY
TRBV30 AWSVEGNTEAF
TRBV9 ASSAPARGYT
TRBV4-3 ASSQDRTSGNYNEQF
TRBV9 ASSVANPSGGLLKTSTDTQY
TRBV6-2/TRBV6-3 ASSGPGQASYEQY
TRBV29-1 SGGQGTEAF
TRBV7-9 ASRAGTGLFGYT
TRBV5-1 ASSPSGTDTQY
TRBV7-2 ASSLVRVGSHEQY
TRBV11-3 ASSSGDTEAF
TRBV24-1 ATSDGGRTDTQY
TRBV19 ASSIRVSRNQPQH
TRBV6-5 ASSYRGRRSPLH